Listed here is a single T cell receptor beta chain. Produced via immunoSEQ multiplex PCR; TCRdb's table is partial and in-frame only. The sample shows a few million clones, approximately 95% of them seen only once. Germline V gene lookup returns CDR1 SGHRS and CDR2 YFSETQ. The CDR3 is 15 residues long. With 0 bases clipped from V and 6 bases from J, the junction kept 8 bases outside the gene matches. The data originate from a study of shared clonotypes between healthy human individuals. Turning to the study itself: Three plates were used per donor for CD4 naive, three for CD4 memory, two for CD8 naive and one for CD8 memory.

The sample taken for sequencing was naive CD4+ T cells from PBMCs. As to subset: CD45RA+ positively selected. This rearrangement joins TRBV5-1 to TRBJ2-7; 8 bases agree with TRBD2. The clonotype comes from a man younger than 35 in good health. Some clones in this sample may be carry-over from other donors' samples. This CDR3 reads CASSLGRTSFSEQYF. The CDR3 DNA is TGCGCCAGCAGCTTGGGAAGGACTAGCTTCAGCGAGCAGTACTTC.